The rows below give T cell receptor beta chains drawn from one sample of a study of blood T cell repertoires in COVID-19. Data came from immunoSEQ multiplex PCR; TCRdb stores just in-frame clones and leaves some out. Here the sample spans fewer than 95,000 clones, 86% being singletons. The material sequenced was peripheral blood. The origin of the receptors is a man aged 45-60 years with active or convalescent COVID-19. Both conserved end residues are part of each CDR3. The D gene is left open where the match is weak. Size tells how often a clone was seen (once, few, many) or the class of an expanded clone, and some rows leave it out.

size,V,J,D,CDR3,DNA
NA,TRBV28,TRBJ2-1,TRBD1,CASSPYGQGSNEQFF,TGTGCCAGCAGCCCGTACGGACAGGGATCCAATGAGCAGTTCTTC
NA,TRBV20-1,TRBJ1-6,TRBD1,CSASYQKPGTGFNSPLHF,TGCAGTGCTAGTTATCAGAAACCCGGGACAGGGTTTAATTCACCCCTCCACTTT
NA,TRBV10-1,TRBJ2-5,NA,CASSEGPIGAFQETQYF,TGCGCCAGCAGTGAAGGTCCGATTGGAGCTTTCCAAGAGACCCAGTACTTC
NA,TRBV18,TRBJ1-1,NA,CASSPAGFTEAFF,TGTGCCAGCTCACCGGCAGGGTTCACTGAAGCTTTCTTT
NA,TRBV29-1,TRBJ2-7,TRBD1,CSVRWQGDQEQYF,TGCAGCGTTAGGTGGCAGGGGGATCAGGAGCAGTACTTC
NA,TRBV20-1,TRBJ2-5,TRBD2,CSASEAGGPGETQYF,TGCAGTGCTAGTGAAGCGGGGGGGCCAGGGGAGACCCAGTACTTC
NA,TRBV6-1,TRBJ2-3,NA,CASSEGVDGSTDTQYF,TGTGCCAGCAGTGAAGGCGTCGACGGGAGCACAGATACGCAGTATTTT
few,TRBV4-1,TRBJ1-6,NA,CASSQETPNSPLHF,TGCGCCAGCAGCCAAGAGACTCCGAATTCACCCCTCCACTTT
NA,TRBV5-4,TRBJ2-3,TRBD2,CASSLPSGGTDTQYF,TGTGCCAGCAGCTTGCCTAGCGGGGGCACAGATACGCAGTATTTT
NA,TRBV6-2/TRBV6-3,TRBJ1-6,NA,CASSTYDRRPLLLHF,TGTGCCAGCAGCACTTACGACAGGAGACCCTTACTCCTCCACTTT
NA,TRBV7-2,TRBJ1-2,NA,CASSRTDSLLGYTF,TGTGCCAGCAGCCGCACGGACAGTTTACTAGGCTACACCTTC
NA,TRBV15,TRBJ2-7,TRBD1,CATSRESPGGGYEQYF,TGTGCCACCAGCAGAGAGTCGCCAGGGGGCGGCTACGAGCAGTACTTC
NA,TRBV2,TRBJ2-7,NA,CASSEQGYYEQYF,TGTGCCAGCAGTGAGCAGGGATACTACGAGCAGTACTTC
NA,TRBV6-4,TRBJ2-2,TRBD2,CASSARRGLAGVNTGELFF,TGTGCCAGCAGTGCCCGCCGGGGACTAGCGGGGGTCAACACCGGGGAGCTGTTTTTT
NA,TRBV25-1,TRBJ1-3,NA,CASSELGGDSGNTIYF,TGTGCCAGCAGTGAACTAGGCGGGGACTCTGGAAACACCATATATTTT
NA,TRBV6-5,TRBJ1-4,NA,CASSYSRGVTNEKLFF,TGTGCCAGCAGTTACTCTCGGGGGGTAACTAATGAAAAACTGTTTTTT
NA,TRBV5-1,TRBJ2-1,NA,CASSLVQASSYNEQFF,TGCGCCAGCAGCTTGGTCCAGGCGAGCTCCTACAATGAGCAGTTCTTC
NA,TRBV6-5,TRBJ1-4,TRBD1,CASNPRDRGEEKLFF,TGTGCCAGCAACCCCCGGGACAGGGGGGAAGAAAAACTGTTTTTT
NA,TRBV6-2/TRBV6-3,TRBJ2-5,TRBD2,CASSPRLAGGRRSETQYF,TGTGCCAGCAGTCCGCGGCTAGCGGGGGGTAGGCGTTCAGAGACCCAGTACTTC
NA,TRBV6-5,TRBJ2-5,TRBD2,CASTRLAGGEETQYF,TGTGCCAGCACCCGACTAGCGGGTGGCGAAGAGACCCAGTACTTC
NA,TRBV24-1,TRBJ2-7,NA,CVTSDRQDGYEQYF,TGTGTCACCAGTGATAGACAGGACGGCTACGAGCAGTACTTC
NA,TRBV6-5,TRBJ1-5,NA,CASSYSNRANQPQHF,TGTGCCAGCAGTTACTCGAACAGGGCAAATCAGCCCCAGCATTTT
NA,TRBV2,TRBJ2-5,TRBD2,CASSVSGRMTQYF,TGTGCCAGCAGTGTAAGCGGGAGAATGACCCAGTACTTC
NA,TRBV7-2,TRBJ2-5,TRBD2,CASSLRASGGLVLGTQYF,TGTGCCAGCAGCTTACGGGCTAGCGGGGGGCTCGTTTTGGGGACCCAGTACTTC
NA,TRBV6-5,TRBJ1-1,NA,CASAKSPGVPEAFF,TGTGCCAGCGCAAAATCCCCGGGGGTTCCGGAAGCTTTCTTT
NA,TRBV4-1,TRBJ1-2,NA,CASRRNPQGYYGYTF,TGCGCCAGCAGACGTAATCCCCAGGGATACTATGGCTACACCTTC
NA,TRBV7-7,TRBJ2-1,NA,CASSATGTSYNEQFF,TGTGCCAGCAGTGCTACCGGGACATCTTACAATGAGCAGTTCTTC
NA,TRBV28,TRBJ1-6,NA,CASSLRSSYNSPLHF,TGTGCCAGCAGTTTAAGGAGCTCCTATAATTCACCCCTCCACTTT
NA,TRBV20-1,TRBJ1-5,TRBD1,CSASSSGTGGGDQPQHF,TGCAGTGCTAGTTCATCCGGGACAGGGGGCGGCGATCAGCCCCAGCATTTT
NA,TRBV19,TRBJ2-3,TRBD1,CASRTGISTDTQYF,TGTGCCAGCCGGACAGGGATTAGCACAGATACGCAGTATTTT
once,TRBV19,TRBJ1-5,NA,CASSIVQGTQPQHF,TGTGCCAGTAGTATAGTACAGGGCACCCAGCCCCAGCATTTT
once,TRBV19,TRBJ2-3,TRBD1,CASSPPPDRVGTDTQYF,TGTGCCAGTAGTCCCCCCCCGGACAGGGTGGGCACAGATACGCAGTATTTT
once,TRBV3-1/TRBV3-2,TRBJ1-6,TRBD1,CASSQGGQGSSPLHF,TGTGCCAGCAGCCAAGGAGGACAGGGGAGTTCACCCCTCCACTTT
NA,TRBV7-8,TRBJ2-3,NA,CASSLGGVGASTDTQYF,TGTGCCAGCAGCTTAGGGGGCGTGGGGGCCAGCACAGATACGCAGTATTTT
once,TRBV4-1,TRBJ2-7,TRBD1,CASSPLLYSGTGVYEQYF,TGCGCCAGCAGCCCCCTACTATACTCCGGGACAGGAGTCTACGAGCAGTACTTC
NA,TRBV12-3/TRBV12-4,TRBJ2-2,NA,CASSFQDGELFF,TGTGCCAGCAGTTTTCAGGACGGGGAGCTGTTTTTT